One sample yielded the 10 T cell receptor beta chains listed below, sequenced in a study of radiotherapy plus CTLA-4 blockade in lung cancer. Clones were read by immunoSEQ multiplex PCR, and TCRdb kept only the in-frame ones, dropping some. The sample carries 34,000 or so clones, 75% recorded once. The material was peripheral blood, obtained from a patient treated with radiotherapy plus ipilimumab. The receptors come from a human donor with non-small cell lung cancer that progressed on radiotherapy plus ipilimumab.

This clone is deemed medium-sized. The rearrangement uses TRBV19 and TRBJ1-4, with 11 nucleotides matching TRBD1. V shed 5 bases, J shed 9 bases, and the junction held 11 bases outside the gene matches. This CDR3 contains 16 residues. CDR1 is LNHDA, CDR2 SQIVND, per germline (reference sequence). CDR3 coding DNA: TGTGCCAGTAGTCCCGGACAGGGGGCTCATTTGCAAAAACTGTTTTTT. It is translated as CASSPGQGAHLQKLFF. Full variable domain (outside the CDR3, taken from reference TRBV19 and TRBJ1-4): DGGITQSPKYLFRKEGQNVTLSCEQNLNHDAMYWYRQDPGQGLRLIYYSQIVNDFQKGDIAEGYSVSREKKESFPLTVTSAQKNPTAFYLCASSPGQGAHLQKLFFGSGTQLSVL.

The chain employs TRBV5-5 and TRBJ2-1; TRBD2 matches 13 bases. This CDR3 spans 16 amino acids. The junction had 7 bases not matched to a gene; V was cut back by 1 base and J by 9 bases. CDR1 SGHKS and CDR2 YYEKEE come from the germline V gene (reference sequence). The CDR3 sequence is CASSLQGTSGMGEQFF. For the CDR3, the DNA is TGTGCCAGCAGCTTGCAGGGGACTAGCGGGATGGGTGAGCAGTTCTTC.

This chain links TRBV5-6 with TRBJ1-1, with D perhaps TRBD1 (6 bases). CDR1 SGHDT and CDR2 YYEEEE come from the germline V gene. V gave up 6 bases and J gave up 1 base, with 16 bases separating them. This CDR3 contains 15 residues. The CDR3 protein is CASNQGWPTNTEAFF. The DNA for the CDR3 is TGTGCCAGCAACCAGGGGTGGCCGACGAACACTGAAGCTTTCTTT.

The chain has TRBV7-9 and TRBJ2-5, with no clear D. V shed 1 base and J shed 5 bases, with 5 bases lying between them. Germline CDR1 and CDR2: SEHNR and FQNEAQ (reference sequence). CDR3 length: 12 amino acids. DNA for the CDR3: TGTGCCAGCAGCTTAGGGGCGGAGACCCAGTACTTC. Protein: CASSLGAETQYF.

For the CDR3, the DNA is TGTGCCACCACACAGGGTTCCGAAGAGACCCAGTACTTC. Its translation is CATTQGSEETQYF. The chain carries TRBV10-3 and TRBJ2-5; tentative D call: TRBD1 (6 bases). Trimming pared 10 bases from V and 3 bases from J, leaving 15 bases between. The CDR3 runs 13 residues. Germline V lookup: CDR1 ENHRY, CDR2 SYGVKD.

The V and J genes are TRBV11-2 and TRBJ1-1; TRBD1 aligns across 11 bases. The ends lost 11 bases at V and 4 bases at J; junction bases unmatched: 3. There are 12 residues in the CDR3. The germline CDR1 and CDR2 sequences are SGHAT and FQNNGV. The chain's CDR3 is CAGQGAGTEAFF. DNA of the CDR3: TGTGCCGGACAGGGGGCTGGCACTGAAGCTTTCTTT. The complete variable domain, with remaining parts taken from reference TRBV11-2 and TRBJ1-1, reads EAGVAQSPRYKIIEKRQSVAFWCNPISGHATLYWYQQILGQGPKLLIQFQNNGVVDDSQLPKDRFSAERLKGVDSTLKIQPAKLEDSAVYLCAGQGAGTEAFFGQGTRLTVV.

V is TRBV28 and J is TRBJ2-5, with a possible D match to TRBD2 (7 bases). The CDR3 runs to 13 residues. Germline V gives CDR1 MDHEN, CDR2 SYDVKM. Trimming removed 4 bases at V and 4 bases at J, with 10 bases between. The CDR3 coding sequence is TGTGCCAGCAGTTCGGGGGGCGGAGAGACCCAGTACTTC. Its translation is CASSSGGGETQYF.

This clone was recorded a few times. Written as DNA, the CDR3 is TGCAGCGTTGCCAGGGTCACTGAAGCTTTCTTT. This codes for CSVARVTEAFF. The V and J genes are TRBV29-1 and TRBJ1-1, with TRBD1 as a possible D gene (5 bases). The V gene's germline CDR1 is SQVTM and CDR2 ANQGSEA. CDR3 length: 11 residues. Trimming removed 4 bases from V and 4 bases from J, with 7 bases in between.

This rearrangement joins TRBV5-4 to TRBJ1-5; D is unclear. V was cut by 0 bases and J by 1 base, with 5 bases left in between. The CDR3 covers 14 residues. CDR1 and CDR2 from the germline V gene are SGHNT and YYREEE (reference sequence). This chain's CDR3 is CASSLAGSNQPQHF. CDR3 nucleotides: TGTGCCAGCAGCTTGGCTGGGAGCAATCAGCCCCAGCATTTT.

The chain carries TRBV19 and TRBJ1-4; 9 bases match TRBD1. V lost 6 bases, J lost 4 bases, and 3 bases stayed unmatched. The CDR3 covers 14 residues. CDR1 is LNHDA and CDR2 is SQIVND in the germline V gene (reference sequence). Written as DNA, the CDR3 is TGTGCCAGTAGAACGACAGGGGGTAATGAAAAACTGTTTTTT. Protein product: CASRTTGGNEKLFF.